The TCR beta chain described here comes from a study of regulatory T cells in long-lasting Graves disease. Findings and limits, study-wide: Thyroid tissue was not studied; only peripheral blood was.

This clonotype has ten or more counts. Its antigen is not identified. Sequencing libraries for TCR beta were prepared with iRepertoire HTBI primers and Arm-PCR of CDR3 regions. TCRdb itself ran the multiplex PCR reads through MiXCR, one entry per CDR3 protein. The table lists a few hundred thousand distinct CDR3 sequences, roughly 14% of them singletons. Germline CDR1 is KGHSH and CDR2 is LQKENI. This CDR3 has 16 amino acids. V gave up 0 bases and J gave up 2 bases; unmatched junction bases: 5. Described time point: newly diagnosed GD, antithyroid drugs for less than 3 months. Extracted PBMC RNA gave rise to the TCR library. These data were also reused for a study on T cells in Graves' hyperthyroidism and ophthalmopathy. That study adds: Most expanded thyroid clonotypes above 0.001 recurred in blood.

The chain uses TRBV18 and TRBJ2-3; 7 bases fit TRBD2. The clonotype originates from a man aged 25-45 years with Graves disease. The sample here was peripheral blood mononuclear cells (PBMCs), taken at new diagnosis, from a patient treated with antithyroid drugs. The CDR3 DNA follows: TGTGCCAGCTCACCACCGCACAGCGGGAACACAGATACGCAGTATTTT. This gives the protein CASSPPHSGNTDTQYF.